This TCR beta chain was found in a study of T cell repertoires in cytomegalovirus infection. Study summary: CMV infection together with matching HLA type was indicated by public TCR beta signatures. Study-wide points: CMV carriers with the relevant HLA were identified by cumulative public TCR beta family frequency. Across the ex vivo response, the dominant clonotypes were HLA-C-restricted CMV-specific TCR beta clonotypes.

This clonotype was counted between two and nine times. Antigen specificity is unknown. The CDR3 loop spans 15 amino acids. The ends were cut back, 6 bases at V and 4 bases at J, with 19 bases in the middle. TCRdb re-called the reads with MiXCR, one entry per CDR3 protein. The sample has more than 150,000 distinct CDR3 sequences; approximately 20% are singletons. The chain recombines TRBV12-3 or TRBV12-4 with TRBJ2-7; a weak D match, TRBD1 (5 bases). The specimen was PBMCs. This TCR was sampled from a human donor in good health (CMV status not recorded). Some clones in this sample may be carry-over from other donors' samples. CDR3 sequence: CASSLTDSQNYEQYF. CDR3 DNA sequence: TGTGCCAGCAGCCTGACAGATAGCCAAAATTACGAGCAGTACTTC.